This paragraph reports one T cell receptor (beta chain). Trimming removed 0 bases from V and 9 bases from J, with 9 bases in between. The CDR3 spans 13 residues. The germline V gene encodes CDR1 SGHVS and CDR2 FQNEAQ. Original data processing: Amplification of reference gene primers was used by the study to estimate nucleated cell counts. Some clones are missing from TCRdb's copy, which holds only in-frame ones; the method was immunoSEQ multiplex PCR. Clonal size and the V and J genes are those of that table, whereas D and trimming came from the DNA. The sample records approximately 270,000 clones, approximately 80% being singletons. The sample is drawn from a study of blood T cell repertoires in COVID-19. Study context: Acute and convalescent COVID-19 specimens originated in the United States, Italy and Spain. PBMCs, B-cell-depleted T cells, or T cells provided the cDNA or gDNA that made up the material.

The chain recombines TRBV7-8 with TRBJ2-1, with D perhaps matching TRBD2 (6 bases). The receptor comes from a man older than 75 with acute or convalescent COVID-19. The material sequenced was peripheral blood. CDR3 sequence reads: CASSLAVGGEQFF. CDR3 nucleotides: TGTGCCAGCAGCTTAGCGGTGGGGGGTGAGCAGTTCTTC.